The rows below give T cell receptor beta chains drawn from one sample of a study of OX40 agonist ivuxolimab in advanced cancers. TCRdb keeps only in-frame clones here, not all; method: immunoSEQ multiplex PCR. The sample has about 78,000 clones, roughly 87% seen once; the top ten hold roughly 0.23%. Sample: CD4+ or CD8+ T cells sorted from blood, taken in a trial of the OX40 agonist ivuxolimab. The receptors come from an adult with an advanced solid tumor such as melanoma, head and neck, liver or kidney cancer. Each CDR3 is given with its conserved first and last residue. A D gene is named only where the DNA matches it firmly. Clone size appears in some rows only: once, few, many, or a class for an expanded clone.

abundance,j_gene,v_gene,d_gene,CDR3aa,CDR3nt
.,TRBJ1-1,TRBV10-3,.,CATQMGGTEAFF,TGTGCCACCCAGATGGGGGGCACTGAAGCTTTCTTT
once,TRBJ2-7,TRBV19,.,CASGGSPLYEQYF,TGTGCCAGTGGGGGCTCCCCCCTCTACGAGCAGTACTTC
.,TRBJ2-1,TRBV19,.,CASTARDEQFF,TGTGCCAGTACCGCTAGAGATGAGCAGTTCTTC
.,TRBJ1-1,TRBV5-5,.,CASSKTYRERNTEAFF,TGTGCCAGCAGCAAAACTTACAGGGAGCGGAACACTGAAGCTTTCTTT
.,TRBJ1-4,TRBV27,.,CASSPPHIFWGGRANEKLFF,TGTGCCAGCAGTCCCCCCCACATTTTCTGGGGGGGCAGGGCTAATGAAAAACTGTTTTTT
.,TRBJ2-7,TRBV29-1,.,CSVWTNYEQYF,TGCAGCGTCTGGACTAACTACGAGCAGTACTTC
few,TRBJ2-6,TRBV5-4,.,CASSLGLYSGANVLTF,TGTGCCAGCAGCCTAGGACTCTACTCTGGGGCCAACGTCCTGACTTTC
once,TRBJ2-7,TRBV5-6,.,CASSLGVNPNEQYF,TGTGCCAGCAGCTTAGGGGTCAACCCCAACGAGCAGTACTTC
.,TRBJ1-2,TRBV4-1,.,CASSQEGHSDYGYTF,TGCGCCAGCAGCCAAGAGGGACACTCTGACTATGGCTACACCTTC
.,TRBJ1-4,TRBV6-6,TRBD1,CASSYPPGQGREKLFF,TGTGCCAGCAGTTACCCTCCGGGACAGGGTAGGGAAAAACTGTTTTTT
.,TRBJ1-1,TRBV18,TRBD1,CASSPTTGVETEAFF,TGTGCCAGCTCACCCACGACAGGGGTGGAAACTGAAGCTTTCTTT
.,TRBJ1-3,TRBV4-2,.,CASSQETGRGNTIYF,TGTGCCAGCAGCCAAGAAACGGGGCGAGGAAACACCATATATTTT
.,TRBJ1-1,TRBV6-1,.,CASSEGLGGTEAFF,TGTGCCAGCAGTGAAGGGCTGGGGGGGACTGAAGCTTTCTTT
.,TRBJ1-4,TRBV5-8,.,CASSRDWGREKLFF,TGTGCCAGCAGCCGGGACTGGGGGCGTGAAAAACTGTTTTTT
.,TRBJ2-7,TRBV10-3,TRBD2,CAISERLAGEAEQYF,TGTGCCATCAGCGAGAGGTTAGCGGGAGAGGCTGAGCAGTACTTC
.,TRBJ2-7,TRBV9,TRBD2,CASSVDARRGSYEQYF,TGTGCCAGCAGCGTAGATGCGAGGCGGGGGAGCTACGAGCAGTACTTC
.,TRBJ2-7,TRBV14,.,CASSQTGFEQYF,TGTGCCAGCAGCCAAACGGGTTTCGAGCAGTACTTC
.,TRBJ1-1,TRBV18,.,CASSPNQWGSEAFF,TGTGCCAGCTCACCCAACCAGTGGGGTTCTGAAGCTTTCTTT
.,TRBJ2-1,TRBV18,.,CASSPGQGSYNEQFF,TGTGCCAGCTCACCGGGGCAGGGCTCCTACAATGAGCAGTTCTTC
.,TRBJ2-7,TRBV29-1,TRBD1,CSAGDRAREQYF,TGCAGCGCCGGGGACAGGGCGAGGGAGCAGTACTTC
once,TRBJ2-3,TRBV5-4,TRBD2,CASSSTGTSVGDTQYF,TGTGCCAGCAGCTCTACCGGGACTAGCGTTGGAGATACGCAGTATTTT
.,TRBJ2-3,TRBV9,.,CASSVSENSTDTQYF,TGTGCCAGCAGCGTATCCGAAAACAGCACAGATACGCAGTATTTT
.,TRBJ1-1,TRBV7-8,.,CASRQGNAPTEAFF,TGTGCCAGCAGGCAGGGAAATGCACCCACTGAAGCTTTCTTT
.,TRBJ1-4,TRBV6-5,.,CASRRDTEKLFF,TGTGCCAGCAGGCGGGACACTGAAAAACTGTTTTTT
.,TRBJ1-1,TRBV2,.,CASRNRAITEAFF,TGTGCCAGCAGGAACAGGGCGATTACTGAAGCTTTCTTT
.,TRBJ2-3,TRBV10-2,TRBD2,CASSPRASGASDTQYF,TGCGCCAGCAGCCCCAGGGCTAGCGGGGCGTCAGATACGCAGTATTTT
.,TRBJ1-5,TRBV12-5,.,CASGTDTNQPQHF,TGTGCTAGTGGAACAGACACCAATCAGCCCCAGCATTTT
few,TRBJ1-1,TRBV1,.,CTSSQEGDSYSMNTEAFF,TGCACCAGCAGCCAAGAGGGAGACAGCTACAGCATGAACACTGAAGCTTTCTTT
.,TRBJ2-7,TRBV29-1,TRBD1,CSVDRQGAGEQYF,TGCAGCGTGGACCGACAGGGGGCGGGAGAGCAGTACTTC
.,TRBJ2-6,TRBV10-3,TRBD1,CAIRDRGSSSSGANVLTF,TGTGCCATCAGGGACAGGGGGTCAAGCAGCTCTGGGGCCAACGTCCTGACTTTC
.,TRBJ1-5,TRBV19,.,CASTHTPSTSQPQHF,TGTGCCAGTACCCATACCCCGTCGACAAGCCAGCCCCAGCATTTT
.,TRBJ2-7,TRBV28,TRBD2,CASSLSLAGGKQYF,TGTGCCAGCAGTTTATCACTAGCGGGAGGTAAGCAGTACTTC
.,TRBJ1-2,TRBV23-1,.,CASRLSRSPNLYGYTF,TGCGCCAGCCGCTTAAGTAGGAGTCCCAACCTGTATGGCTACACCTTC
few,TRBJ2-2,TRBV5-1,.,CASSLDSPSAGELFF,TGCGCCAGCAGCTTGGACAGCCCATCGGCCGGGGAGCTGTTTTTT
.,TRBJ1-5,TRBV19,TRBD1,CASSPRQGASNQPQHF,TGTGCCAGTAGTCCCCGACAGGGGGCTAGCAATCAGCCCCAGCATTTT
.,TRBJ2-5,TRBV7-2,TRBD2,CASSTSGRPLEQYF,TGTGCCAGCAGTACTAGCGGGAGGCCCCTGGAGCAGTACTTC
.,TRBJ2-3,TRBV5-1,.,CASSPGTVADTQYF,TGCGCCAGCAGCCCGGGGACTGTTGCAGATACGCAGTATTTT
.,TRBJ2-2,TRBV4-2,TRBD2,CASSPGTSGRAYTGELFF,TGTGCCAGCAGCCCCGGGACTAGCGGGAGGGCTTACACCGGGGAGCTGTTTTTT
.,TRBJ2-7,TRBV7-2,.,CASSLQGGEWYEQYF,TGTGCCAGCAGCTTACAGGGCGGGGAGTGGTACGAGCAGTACTTC
.,TRBJ1-4,TRBV7-2,TRBD1,CASSLASGTGRGELFF,TGTGCCAGCAGCTTAGCGTCCGGGACAGGGCGAGGAGAACTGTTTTTT
.,TRBJ2-7,TRBV7-9,TRBD2,CASSLGGLADSSYEQYF,TGTGCCAGCAGCTTAGGGGGACTAGCGGATAGCTCCTACGAGCAGTACTTC
.,TRBJ2-3,TRBV7-2,.,CASSSYTDTQYF,TGTGCCAGCAGCTCATACACAGATACGCAGTATTTT
once,TRBJ1-5,TRBV19,.,CASRLGFMDNQPQHF,TGTGCCAGTAGGCTAGGGTTTATGGACAATCAGCCCCAGCATTTT
.,TRBJ2-5,TRBV6-1,TRBD1,CATHRGLGETQYF,TGTGCCACGCACAGGGGGCTGGGGGAGACCCAGTACTTC
.,TRBJ1-1,TRBV6-6,.,CASSYGGDTEAFF,TGTGCCAGCAGTTACGGAGGGGACACTGAAGCTTTCTTT
.,TRBJ2-5,TRBV18,.,CASSLRSQETQYF,TGTGCCAGCTCACTTCGAAGCCAAGAGACCCAGTACTTC
.,TRBJ2-7,TRBV6-5,TRBD1,CASKRQGGEQYF,TGTGCCAGCAAGCGACAGGGTGGCGAGCAGTACTTC
.,TRBJ2-5,TRBV5-1,TRBD2,CASSSGTSQETQYF,TGCGCCAGCAGCTCCGGGACTAGCCAAGAGACCCAGTACTTC
.,TRBJ2-7,TRBV28,.,CASSLLGQGKYDEQYF,TGTGCCAGCAGTCTCCTAGGGCAGGGAAAATACGACGAGCAGTACTTC
.,TRBJ1-1,TRBV5-1,.,CASSPGGGITEAFF,TGCGCCAGCAGCCCTGGGGGGGGAATCACTGAAGCTTTCTTT